This is a list of T cell receptor beta chains from one sample in a study of radiotherapy plus CTLA-4 blockade in lung cancer. Clones were read by immunoSEQ multiplex PCR, and TCRdb kept only the in-frame ones, dropping some. Of roughly 100,000 clones listed, 82% are singletons. The starting material was peripheral blood, obtained from a patient treated with radiotherapy plus ipilimumab. The receptors originated from a human donor with non-small cell lung cancer who had a partial response to radiotherapy plus ipilimumab. The CDR3 runs from the conserved cysteine through the conserved F or W. A D gene is named only where the DNA matches it firmly. Rows give clone size only sometimes, using once, few, many, or a class for an expanded clone.

J gene: TRBJ1-1
V gene: TRBV5-1
D gene: .
clone size: .
CDR3 protein: CASSLTGEAFF
CDR3 DNA: TGCGCCAGCAGCTTGACAGGCGAAGCTTTCTTT

J gene: TRBJ2-7
V gene: TRBV27
D gene: TRBD1
clone size: once
CDR3 protein: CASSLLGQWAYEQYF
CDR3 DNA: TGTGCCAGCAGTTTATTGGGACAGTGGGCCTACGAGCAGTACTTC

J gene: TRBJ2-5
V gene: TRBV11-2
D gene: TRBD2
clone size: .
CDR3 protein: CASSLEWQGGETQYF
CDR3 DNA: TGTGCCAGCAGCTTAGAGTGGCAGGGAGGGGAGACCCAGTACTTC

J gene: TRBJ2-1
V gene: TRBV7-3
D gene: TRBD1
clone size: .
CDR3 protein: CASSRNTGGAFDEQFF
CDR3 DNA: TGTGCCAGCAGTCGAAATACAGGGGGCGCCTTCGATGAGCAGTTCTTC

J gene: TRBJ1-1
V gene: TRBV5-1
D gene: TRBD1
clone size: .
CDR3 protein: CASSLEGGFTEAFF
CDR3 DNA: TGCGCCAGCAGCTTGGAAGGGGGCTTCACTGAAGCTTTCTTT

J gene: TRBJ2-3
V gene: TRBV4-2
D gene: .
clone size: .
CDR3 protein: CASSHSPTAADTQYF
CDR3 DNA: TGTGCCAGCAGCCATTCGCCAACCGCGGCAGATACGCAGTATTTT

J gene: TRBJ2-7
V gene: TRBV29-1
D gene: TRBD1
clone size: .
CDR3 protein: CSVEPDRGTGEQYF
CDR3 DNA: TGCAGCGTTGAACCGGACAGGGGGACGGGGGAGCAGTACTTC

J gene: TRBJ1-5
V gene: TRBV19
D gene: TRBD1
clone size: .
CDR3 protein: CASSAQTGGHRNQPQHF
CDR3 DNA: TGTGCCAGTAGTGCCCAGACAGGGGGCCATCGCAATCAGCCCCAGCATTTT

J gene: TRBJ2-2
V gene: TRBV2
D gene: .
clone size: .
CDR3 protein: CASNQGRSNTGELFF
CDR3 DNA: TGTGCCAGCAATCAGGGGCGGTCCAACACCGGGGAGCTGTTTTTT

J gene: TRBJ2-1
V gene: TRBV7-9
D gene: .
clone size: .
CDR3 protein: CASSPPKGRGEQFF
CDR3 DNA: TGTGCCAGCAGCCCCCCGAAAGGCAGGGGTGAGCAGTTCTTC

J gene: TRBJ2-2
V gene: TRBV13
D gene: TRBD1
clone size: .
CDR3 protein: CASRPQGKASTGELFF
CDR3 DNA: TGTGCCAGCAGGCCACAGGGGAAAGCCTCGACCGGGGAGCTGTTTTTT

J gene: TRBJ1-2
V gene: TRBV27
D gene: TRBD1
clone size: .
CDR3 protein: CATSDRGLGVTF
CDR3 DNA: TGTGCCACCTCGGACAGGGGGCTTGGAGTAACCTTC

J gene: TRBJ1-2
V gene: TRBV6-5
D gene: .
clone size: .
CDR3 protein: CASSEFGRAYGYTF
CDR3 DNA: TGTGCCAGCAGTGAATTCGGCAGGGCATATGGCTACACCTTC

J gene: TRBJ2-2
V gene: TRBV11-1
D gene: TRBD1
clone size: .
CDR3 protein: CASSRTGGTGELFF
CDR3 DNA: TGTGCCAGCAGCCGGACAGGGGGTACCGGGGAGCTGTTTTTT

J gene: TRBJ1-5
V gene: TRBV28
D gene: .
clone size: once
CDR3 protein: CASSPQRGVNQPQHF
CDR3 DNA: TGTGCCAGCAGCCCCCAGCGAGGAGTCAATCAGCCCCAGCATTTT

J gene: TRBJ1-2
V gene: TRBV20-1
D gene: .
clone size: .
CDR3 protein: CSARGPGSYTF
CDR3 DNA: TGCAGTGCTCGAGGCCCCGGGAGCTACACCTTC

J gene: TRBJ1-5
V gene: TRBV7-2
D gene: .
clone size: .
CDR3 protein: CASSLAGGSGQPQHF
CDR3 DNA: TGTGCCAGCAGCTTAGCGGGAGGGAGCGGTCAGCCCCAGCATTTT

J gene: TRBJ2-7
V gene: TRBV6-5
D gene: .
clone size: .
CDR3 protein: CASSARREFEQYF
CDR3 DNA: TGTGCCAGCAGTGCGAGAAGGGAGTTCGAGCAGTACTTC

J gene: TRBJ2-7
V gene: TRBV11-3
D gene: .
clone size: .
CDR3 protein: CASSSSTYEQYF
CDR3 DNA: TGTGCCAGCAGCAGTAGTACCTACGAGCAGTACTTC

J gene: TRBJ2-3
V gene: TRBV30
D gene: .
clone size: .
CDR3 protein: CAWSYPSGDTQYF
CDR3 DNA: TGTGCCTGGAGCTACCCCTCGGGGGATACGCAGTATTTT

J gene: TRBJ1-5
V gene: TRBV2
D gene: .
clone size: .
CDR3 protein: CASILDRYSNQPQHF
CDR3 DNA: TGTGCCAGCATACTTGACAGATATAGCAATCAGCCCCAGCATTTT